These 23 T cell receptor beta chains share one sample of origin, sequenced in a study of T cells in women clearing cervical HPV infection. Using immunoSEQ multiplex PCR, the repertoire was profiled, and TCRdb retains in-frame clones only, with some absent. The sample totals around 15,000 clones; its top ten clones hold 7.2%. Sequencing input: blood buffy coat. The receptor source for this set is a woman aged 18 to 75 with a cervical HPV16 infection that either progressed to CIN3+ or cleared (not recorded which).

As to this clone: The read ends 3 residues early relative to the CDR3; the germline J gene fills the gap. The chain carries TRBV2 and TRBJ2-5, with D maybe TRBD2 (6 bases). This CDR3 is built from 13 residues. V gave up 3 bases and J gave up 6 bases, with 11 bases separating them. Germline values: CDR1 SNHLY, CDR2 FYNNEI. The CDR3 loop reads CASSDPGVQTQYF. The CDR3 bases that were read are TGTGCCAGCAGTGATCCGGGGGTTCAGACC. Using reference TRBV2 and TRBJ2-5 for the parts outside the CDR3, the full variable domain is EPEVTQTPSHQVTQMGQEVILRCVPISNHLYFYWYRQILGQKVEFLVSFYNNEISEKSEIFDDQFSVERPDGSNFTLKIRSTKLEDSAMYFCASSDPGVQTQYFGPGTRLLVL.

In the case of this clone: Its ends do not fully match the called genes, so a read error is possible. Read data end 3 residues before the CDR3 end; the end is taken from the germline J gene. Other DNA sequences in the same sample also yield this CDR3. The V and J genes are TRBV10-3 and TRBJ2-3, with a possible D match to TRBD1 (5 bases). Germline CDR1 and CDR2: ENHRY and SYGVKD. The CDR3 is 19 amino acids. CDR3 residues: CAISEFLAGAQESTDTQYF. The covered CDR3 bases are TGTGCCATCAGCGAGTTTTTGGCTGGGGCGCAGGAAAGCACAGATACG.

Concerning this clone: The CDR3 is cut off 3 residues early in the read; its end comes from the germline J gene. The chain recombines TRBV2 with TRBJ1-5, with TRBD1 as a possible D gene (5 bases). The length of the CDR3 is 15 residues. V dropped 4 bases and J dropped 4 bases, with 14 bases sitting between them. Germline values: CDR1 SNHLY, CDR2 FYNNEI. The CDR3: CASSAAGTENQPQHF. CDR3 DNA, as far as it was read: TGTGCCAGCAGTGCGGCGGGGACCGAGAATCAGCCC.

The CDR3 bases that were read are TGTGCCAGCAGTGTCAGGGAAAGCGAG. It specifies CASSVRESE. The entire CDR3 protein reads CASSVRESEQYF. The J gene is TRBJ2-7, the V gene TRBV6-1; tentatively, D is TRBD1 (5 bases). The read falls 3 residues short of the CDR3 end, and the missing part is taken from the germline J gene. Between the trimmed V and J ends, which lost 4 bases and 6 bases, there was a span of 10 bases. The CDR3 covers 12 residues. From germline, CDR1 is MNHNS and CDR2 SASEGT.

Concerning this clone itself: The CDR3 end falls 3 residues outside the read, so it is completed with the germline J gene. This chain connects TRBV5-6 to TRBJ1-3; a weak D match, TRBD1 (5 bases). Trimming took off 2 bases at V and 4 bases at J, with 13 bases between the two ends. CDR3 length: 15 residues. The germline gives CDR1 SGHDT, CDR2 YYEEEE. Here the CDR3 reads CASSFPTAPGNTIYF. CDR3 DNA (partial): TGTGCCAGCAGCTTCCCGACAGCCCCGGGAAACACC.

Of note for this clone: Read coverage stops 3 residues before the CDR3 terminus; the germline J gene supplies the remainder. The chain employs TRBV3-1 (or the pseudogene TRBV3-2) and TRBJ1-1; 9 bases align to TRBD1. J gave up 6 bases and V 2 bases, and 16 bases lay outside the gene matches. The CDR3 has 18 residues. CDR1 and CDR2 (germline): LGHDT, YNNKEL (reference sequence). CDR3 amino acids: CASSQPGQGPHGVPEAFF. Partial CDR3 DNA: TGTGCCAGCAGCCAACCGGGACAGGGCCCTCATGGAGTGCCTGAA.

In the case of this clone: The read terminates 3 residues before the CDR3 end, so the remaining end is supplied by the germline J gene. The chain has TRBV19 and TRBJ1-6, with 8 bases lining up with TRBD1. The CDR3 is 16 amino acids. The junction had 11 bases not matched to a gene; V was cut back by 1 base and J by 12 bases. Germline CDR1 and CDR2: LNHDA and SQIVND (reference sequence). Partial CDR3 DNA: TGTGCCAGTAGTATAGGAGGGACAGGAGTACCGAAACCC. Protein: CASSIGGTGVPKP. The complete CDR3 protein is CASSIGGTGVPKPLHF.

The CDR3 sequence is CASFRQGTYGYTF. The CDR3 DNA, read in part, is TGTGCCAGTTTCAGACAGGGGACCTATGGC. This chain connects TRBV2 to TRBJ1-2; TRBD1 aligns across 8 bases. From the germline J gene comes the end of the CDR3, since the read stops 3 residues before it. The CDR3 runs to 13 residues. Germline CDR1 SNHLY, CDR2 FYNNEI. Trimming cost V 9 bases and J 4 bases; bases outside gene matches: 7.

CDR3 protein: CASRQGASPETQYF. The DNA read from the CDR3 is TGTGCCAGCCGACAGGGGGCCTCCCCGGAGACC. The gene calls are TRBV28 and TRBJ2-5; TRBD1 agrees at 10 bases. Read data end 3 residues before the CDR3 end; the end is taken from the germline J gene. Per germline, CDR1 MDHEN and CDR2 SYDVKM. The V segment lost 8 bases and the J segment 5 bases; nucleotides outside the gene matches: 8. The CDR3 totals 14 residues.

Regarding this clone: The sequenced fragment ends 3 residues before the CDR3 boundary, so the rest is inferred from the germline J gene. The chain couples TRBV11-1 to TRBJ1-2; 8 bases are shared with TRBD1. This CDR3 has 14 amino acids. After removal of 5 bases from V and 6 bases from J, the junction contained 8 bases not matched to a gene. Germline V gene lookup returns CDR1 SGHAT and CDR2 FQDESV (reference sequence). The covered CDR3 bases are TGTGCCAGCAGCACCCCAGGGGGCGCCCATGGC. Protein product: CASSTPGGAHG. The whole CDR3 protein is CASSTPGGAHGYTF.

This clone is classed as medium-sized by frequency. The CDR3 DNA, read in part, is TGCGCCAGCAGCCAAGGGCACAGCCTCACAGATACG. Protein: CASSQGHSLTDT. The whole CDR3 reads CASSQGHSLTDTQYF. V and J are TRBV4-1 and TRBJ2-3; D is ambiguous. The read falls 3 residues short of the CDR3 end, and the missing part is taken from the germline J gene. V was shortened by 1 base and J by 2 bases, with 10 bases between the two germline ends. Germline V gene sequence: CDR1 MGHRA, CDR2 YSYEKL. The CDR3 is 15 amino acids.

As regards this clone: The read terminates 3 residues ahead of where the CDR3 ends, so the germline J gene completes it. The chain recombines TRBV29-1 with TRBJ1-2; D is ambiguous. V gave up 5 bases and J gave up 4 bases, with 14 bases separating them. The V gene's germline CDR1 is SQVTM and CDR2 ANQGSEA. This CDR3 spans 13 amino acids. The sequenced CDR3 bases are TGCAGCGTTAAACAGAACCAAGTCTATGGC. Translation: CSVKQNQVYG. The full CDR3 sequence reads CSVKQNQVYGYTF.

About this clone itself: The read is 3 residues too short to cover the CDR3 end, so that end is filled in from the germline J gene. The chain uses TRBV14 and TRBJ2-7; possibly TRBD2 for D (5 bases). With 0 bases removed from V and 6 bases from J, the gap between germline ends came to 9 bases. The CDR3 consists of 13 residues. CDR1 is SGHDN and CDR2 is FVKESK in the germline V gene. The CDR3 is CASSQDTGLEQYF. CDR3 bases read: TGTGCCAGCAGCCAAGATACTGGACTCGAG.

Of note for this clone: The CDR3 end is not reached by the read, which stops 3 residues before it; the germline J gene fills it in. V gene TRBV5-4 combines with J gene TRBJ1-3; TRBD1 matches at 9 bases. This CDR3 region has 14 residues. Per germline, CDR1 SGHNT and CDR2 YYREEE (reference sequence). V shed 5 bases, J shed 4 bases, and the junction held 4 bases outside the gene matches. The sequenced CDR3 bases are TGTGCCAGCAGTTACAGGGGGCTGGGAAACACC. Encoded protein: CASSYRGLGNT. The CDR3 in full is CASSYRGLGNTIYF.

Turning to this clone: From the germline J gene comes the end of the CDR3, since the read stops 3 residues before it. This chain connects TRBV18 to TRBJ1-4, with D possibly TRBD1 on 6 matching bases. The CDR3 loop spans 13 amino acids. Germline values: CDR1 KGHSH, CDR2 LQKENI. The CDR3 sequence is CASSPLGTRRLFF. The part of the CDR3 DNA that was read is TGTGCCAGCTCACCACTAGGGACAAGACGA.

On this clone itself: The observed sequence ends 3 residues before the CDR3 terminus, with the missing tail filled in from the germline J gene. The chain employs TRBV20-1 and TRBJ1-6; TRBD1 agrees at 10 bases. V lost 4 bases to trimming and J lost 9 bases; unmatched junction nucleotides: 9. CDR3 length: 15 amino acids. The germline gives CDR1 DFQATT, CDR2 SNEGSKA (reference sequence). The CDR3 protein is CSAKFGQGEISPLHF. Partial CDR3 DNA: TGCAGTGCTAAATTCGGACAGGGGGAAATTTCACCC.

In the case of this clone: The observed sequence ends 3 residues before the CDR3 terminus, with the missing tail filled in from the germline J gene. The J gene is TRBJ2-7, the V gene TRBV13, with 7 bases fitting TRBD1. From germline, CDR1 is PRHDT and CDR2 FYEKMQ (reference sequence). V dropped 6 bases and J dropped 4; count of bases not matched to a gene: 15. The CDR3 length is 16 residues. The CDR3 sequence is CASSSFRGLAAYEQYF. The sequenced part of the CDR3 DNA is TGTGCCAGCAGTTCCTTCAGGGGGTTGGCTGCGTACGAG.

Regarding this clone: The CDR3 end is not reached by the read, which stops 3 residues before it; the germline J gene fills it in. The V and J genes are TRBV7-3 and TRBJ1-2, with D maybe TRBD1 (6 bases). The CDR3 has 16 amino acids. Trimming shortened V by 3 bases and J by 2 bases, and 16 bases separated the two germline ends. Per the germline V gene, CDR1 is SGHTA and CDR2 is FQGTGA. The DNA read from the CDR3 is TGTGCCAGCAGCTTCGGCCCACAGGGATCCAACTATGGC. Protein: CASSFGPQGSNYG. The whole CDR3 protein reads CASSFGPQGSNYGYTF.

CDR3 in amino acids: CASSFGRGATDTQYF. Incomplete CDR3 DNA: TGTGCCAGCAGCTTCGGGCGGGGGGCCACAGATACG. The chain combines TRBV11-3 with TRBJ2-3, with 8 nucleotides matching TRBD2. The observed sequence ends 3 residues before the CDR3 terminus, with the missing tail filled in from the germline J gene. The CDR3 sequence is 15 residues long. The junction had 4 bases not matched to a gene; V was cut back by 3 bases and J by 2 bases. Germline V CDR1 and CDR2: SGHNT, YENEEA.

Details on this clone: The read ends 3 residues shy of where the CDR3 ends; the end is completed using the germline J gene. The chain is built from TRBV5-1 and TRBJ2-7; a weak D match, TRBD1 (6 bases). The ends were cut back, 2 bases at V and 1 base at J, with 7 bases in the middle. Germline CDR1 is SGHRS and CDR2 is YFSETQ. This CDR3 comprises 13 residues. This chain's CDR3 is CASSFGQSYEQYF. CDR3 DNA (partial): TGCGCCAGCAGCTTCGGACAGTCCTACGAG. The whole variable domain, remainder taken from reference TRBV5-1 and TRBJ2-7, is KAGVTQTPRYLIKTRGQQVTLSCSPISGHRSVSWYQQTPGQGLQFLFEYFSETQRNKGNFPGRFSGRQFSNSRSEMNVSTLELGDSALYLCASSFGQSYEQYFGPGTRLTVT.

Note on this clone: Sequencing ends 3 residues short of the CDR3 end; the germline J gene provides the rest. The chain uses TRBV5-1 and TRBJ1-1; the D gene is possibly TRBD1 (6 bases). Trimming shortened V by 3 bases and J by 0 bases, and 9 bases separated the two germline ends. CDR3 size: 14 residues. The germline V gene encodes CDR1 SGHRS and CDR2 YFSETQ. The CDR3 spells CASSSGVMNTEAFF. Partial CDR3 DNA: TGCGCCAGCAGCTCAGGGGTAATGAACACTGAA.

CDR3 protein: CSAMKASGAYNEQFF. CDR3 DNA (partial): TGCAGTGCTATGAAGGCTAGCGGGGCTTACAATGAG. The chain employs TRBV20-1 and TRBJ2-1; TRBD2 matches at 9 bases. The DNA ends 3 residues before the CDR3 does, and the rest of the CDR3 is filled in from the germline J gene. In germline, CDR1 is DFQATT, CDR2 SNEGSKA (reference sequence). The CDR3 contains 15 residues. V shed 4 bases, J shed 4 bases, and the junction held 8 bases outside the gene matches.

A note on this clone: The read ends 3 residues early relative to the CDR3; the germline J gene fills the gap. The genes are TRBV19 and TRBJ2-1, with D maybe TRBD1 (5 bases). The ends were cut back, 7 bases at V and 8 bases at J, with 12 bases in the middle. Germline assignment: CDR1 LNHDA and CDR2 SQIVND (reference sequence). This CDR3 spans 12 amino acids. CDR3 protein: CASNRIGDEQFF. CDR3 bases read: TGTGCCAGTAATAGAATAGGGGATGAG. Using reference TRBV19 and TRBJ2-1 for the parts outside the CDR3, the full variable domain is DGGITQSPKYLFRKEGQNVTLSCEQNLNHDAMYWYRQDPGQGLRLIYYSQIVNDFQKGDIAEGYSVSREKKESFPLTVTSAQKNPTAFYLCASNRIGDEQFFGPGTRLTVL.